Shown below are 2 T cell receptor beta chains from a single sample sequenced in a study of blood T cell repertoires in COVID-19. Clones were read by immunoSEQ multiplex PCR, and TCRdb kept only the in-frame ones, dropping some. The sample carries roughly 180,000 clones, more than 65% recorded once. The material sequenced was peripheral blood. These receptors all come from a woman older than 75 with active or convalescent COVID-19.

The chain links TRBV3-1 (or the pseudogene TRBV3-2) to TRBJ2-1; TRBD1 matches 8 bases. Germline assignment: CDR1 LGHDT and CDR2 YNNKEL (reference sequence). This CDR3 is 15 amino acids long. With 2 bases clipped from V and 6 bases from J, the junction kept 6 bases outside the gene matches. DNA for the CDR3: TGTGCCAGCAGCCAACAGGGGGCTCCTTTCAATGAGCAGTTCTTC. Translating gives CASSQQGAPFNEQFF.

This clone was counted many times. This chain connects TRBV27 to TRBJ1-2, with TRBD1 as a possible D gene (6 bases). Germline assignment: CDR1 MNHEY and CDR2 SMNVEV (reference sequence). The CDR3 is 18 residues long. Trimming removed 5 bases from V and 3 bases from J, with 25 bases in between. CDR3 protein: CASSPQTGLRLSDYGYTF. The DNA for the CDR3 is TGTGCCAGCAGTCCCCAGACAGGACTCAGACTATCGGACTATGGCTACACCTTC.